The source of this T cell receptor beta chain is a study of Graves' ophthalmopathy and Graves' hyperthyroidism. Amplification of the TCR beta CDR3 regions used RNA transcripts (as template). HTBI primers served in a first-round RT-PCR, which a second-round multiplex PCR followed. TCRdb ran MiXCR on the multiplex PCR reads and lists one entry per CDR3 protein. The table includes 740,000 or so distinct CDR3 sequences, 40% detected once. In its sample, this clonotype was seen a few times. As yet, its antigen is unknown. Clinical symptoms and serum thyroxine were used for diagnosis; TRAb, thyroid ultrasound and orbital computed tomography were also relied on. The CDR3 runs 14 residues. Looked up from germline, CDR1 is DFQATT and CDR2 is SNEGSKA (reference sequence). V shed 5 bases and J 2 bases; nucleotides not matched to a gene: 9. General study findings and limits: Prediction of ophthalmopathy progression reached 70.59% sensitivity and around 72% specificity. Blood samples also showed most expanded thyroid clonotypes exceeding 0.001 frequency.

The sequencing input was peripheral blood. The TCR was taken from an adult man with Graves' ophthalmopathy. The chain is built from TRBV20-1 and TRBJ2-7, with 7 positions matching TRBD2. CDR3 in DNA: TGCAGTGCTGGGGGAGGGGCAGTTGCCTACGAGCAGTACTTC. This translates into CSAGGGAVAYEQYF.